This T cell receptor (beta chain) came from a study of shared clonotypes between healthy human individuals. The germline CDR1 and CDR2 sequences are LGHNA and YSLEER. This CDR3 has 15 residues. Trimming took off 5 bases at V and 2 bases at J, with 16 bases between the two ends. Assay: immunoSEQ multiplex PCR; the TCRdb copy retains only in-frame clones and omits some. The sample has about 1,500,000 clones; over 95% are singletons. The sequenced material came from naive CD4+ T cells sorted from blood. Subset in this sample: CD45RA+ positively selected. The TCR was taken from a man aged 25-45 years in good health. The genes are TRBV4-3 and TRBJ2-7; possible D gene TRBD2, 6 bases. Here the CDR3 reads CASSASGGLTYEQYF. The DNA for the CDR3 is TGCGCCAGCAGCGCGAGCGGAGGGTTAACCTACGAGCAGTACTTC.